Below, one T cell receptor beta chain is given with its context. Per the germline V gene, CDR1 is SGHDT and CDR2 is YYEEEE. The CDR3 totals 14 residues. The V and J ends lost 3 bases and 7 bases respectively, with 14 bases between them. This record comes from a study of control samples from healthy donors and cancer patients. Generated by immunoSEQ multiplex PCR, the TCRdb table keeps only in-frame clones and is missing some. The sample holds about 80,000 clones; about 88% are singletons and the top ten take more than 5.5%. The receptor's source is a woman aged 45-65 years in good health. The sequencing input was blood. The gene calls are TRBV5-6 and TRBJ1-5, with D unclear. CDR3 loop: CASSSSKIWQPQHF. CDR3 in DNA: TGTGCCAGCAGCTCCTCGAAAATTTGGCAGCCCCAGCATTTT.